A selection of T cell receptor beta chains follows, all from one sample in a study of cytomegalovirus exposure and HLA in healthy donors. This table comes from immunoSEQ multiplex PCR, and its TCRdb copy is limited to in-frame clones, with some not included. The data hold approximately 86,000 clones, with 65% to 80% observed a single time. The sample was PBMCs. Receptors were obtained from a man aged 35-49 years in good health and CMV-seronegative. CDR3s include the opening cysteine and the closing phenylalanine or tryptophan. D genes are given only for firm matches. Expanded clones get a size class; other rows say once, few or many, or leave the size out.

cdr3_aa: CSVPGTGWTEAFF
cdr3_nt: TGCAGCGTTCCCGGGACAGGGTGGACTGAAGCTTTCTTT
v_call: TRBV29-1
j_call: TRBJ1-1
clone_size: -
d_call: TRBD1

cdr3_aa: CAIRPGQGSAANEKLFF
cdr3_nt: TGTGCCATCAGGCCGGGACAGGGGAGTGCAGCTAATGAAAAACTGTTTTTT
v_call: TRBV10-3
j_call: TRBJ1-4
clone_size: -
d_call: TRBD1

cdr3_aa: CASSVNVAGGSDTQYF
cdr3_nt: TGTGCCAGCAGCGTGAATGTAGCGGGGGGGTCAGATACGCAGTATTTT
v_call: TRBV9
j_call: TRBJ2-3
clone_size: -
d_call: TRBD2

cdr3_aa: CAISLKQGDTQYF
cdr3_nt: TGTGCCATCAGTTTAAAACAGGGAGATACGCAGTATTTT
v_call: TRBV10-3
j_call: TRBJ2-3
clone_size: -
d_call: -

cdr3_aa: CASRRMSRADEQFF
cdr3_nt: TGTGCCAGCCGTAGAATGAGCAGGGCCGATGAGCAGTTCTTC
v_call: TRBV6-5
j_call: TRBJ2-1
clone_size: -
d_call: -

cdr3_aa: CASSLQTGANEKLFF
cdr3_nt: TGTGCCAGCAGCTTACAGACAGGAGCAAATGAAAAACTGTTTTTT
v_call: TRBV7-3
j_call: TRBJ1-4
clone_size: -
d_call: -

cdr3_aa: CASSPRDRGNINGYTF
cdr3_nt: TGTGCCAGCAGCCCCCGGGACAGGGGGAACATCAATGGCTACACCTTC
v_call: TRBV9
j_call: TRBJ1-2
clone_size: -
d_call: TRBD1

cdr3_aa: CAGSVLAGGQETQYF
cdr3_nt: TGTGCCGGCAGCGTACTAGCGGGGGGCCAAGAGACCCAGTACTTC
v_call: TRBV9
j_call: TRBJ2-5
clone_size: -
d_call: TRBD2

cdr3_aa: CASSESWQGYNEQFF
cdr3_nt: TGTGCCAGCAGTGAAAGCTGGCAGGGCTACAATGAGCAGTTCTTC
v_call: TRBV2
j_call: TRBJ2-1
clone_size: -
d_call: -

cdr3_aa: CASSFGQMETQYF
cdr3_nt: TGTGCCAGTAGTTTTGGACAAATGGAGACCCAGTACTTC
v_call: TRBV19
j_call: TRBJ2-5
clone_size: -
d_call: -

cdr3_aa: CASSFGGFNSNEQFF
cdr3_nt: TGCGCCAGCAGCTTTGGCGGCTTTAACTCTAATGAGCAGTTCTTC
v_call: TRBV5-1
j_call: TRBJ2-1
clone_size: -
d_call: -

cdr3_aa: CASRGTGGRGYTF
cdr3_nt: TGTGCCAGCCGGGGGACAGGGGGGCGTGGCTACACCTTC
v_call: TRBV6-4
j_call: TRBJ1-2
clone_size: -
d_call: TRBD1

cdr3_aa: CATAARPFEQFF
cdr3_nt: TGTGCCACTGCCGCGAGGCCCTTTGAGCAGTTCTTC
v_call: TRBV19
j_call: TRBJ2-1
clone_size: few
d_call: -

cdr3_aa: CASSRRDTKDYEQYF
cdr3_nt: TGTGCCAGCAGCCGCCGGGACACCAAGGACTACGAGCAGTACTTC
v_call: TRBV4-2
j_call: TRBJ2-7
clone_size: -
d_call: -

cdr3_aa: CASSSGQGAVRHF
cdr3_nt: TGTGCCAGCAGCTCCGGACAGGGGGCTGTAAGGCATTTT
v_call: TRBV7-3
j_call: TRBJ1-5
clone_size: -
d_call: TRBD1

cdr3_aa: CASSILSRQGAKNIQYF
cdr3_nt: TGTGCCAGTAGTATATTGAGCCGACAGGGGGCCAAAAACATTCAGTACTTC
v_call: TRBV19
j_call: TRBJ2-4
clone_size: -
d_call: TRBD1

cdr3_aa: CASSFPGDTEAFF
cdr3_nt: TGTGCCAGCAGCTTTCCGGGGGACACTGAAGCTTTCTTT
v_call: TRBV7-9
j_call: TRBJ1-1
clone_size: few
d_call: -

cdr3_aa: CASSSIGEQYF
cdr3_nt: TGTGCCAGCAGTTCGATCGGCGAGCAGTACTTC
v_call: TRBV27
j_call: TRBJ2-7
clone_size: -
d_call: -

cdr3_aa: CASSLGQYYQPQHF
cdr3_nt: TGTGCCAGCAGCCTCGGACAGTATTATCAGCCCCAGCATTTT
v_call: TRBV5-6
j_call: TRBJ1-5
clone_size: few
d_call: -

cdr3_aa: CASSLASLRDRIHNEQFF
cdr3_nt: TGCGCCAGCAGCTTGGCCAGCCTCCGGGACAGGATACACAATGAGCAGTTCTTC
v_call: TRBV5-1
j_call: TRBJ2-1
clone_size: -
d_call: TRBD1

cdr3_aa: CASSYGQGEAFF
cdr3_nt: TGTGCCAGCAGCTATGGACAGGGGGAAGCTTTCTTT
v_call: TRBV7-9
j_call: TRBJ1-1
clone_size: -
d_call: TRBD1

cdr3_aa: CASSEQGFNEKLFF
cdr3_nt: TGTGCCAGCAGTGAACAGGGCTTTAATGAAAAACTGTTTTTT
v_call: TRBV2
j_call: TRBJ1-4
clone_size: -
d_call: -

cdr3_aa: CASSVGTANNEQFF
cdr3_nt: TGCGCCAGCAGCGTGGGGACAGCTAACAATGAGCAGTTCTTC
v_call: TRBV5-1
j_call: TRBJ2-1
clone_size: -
d_call: TRBD1

cdr3_aa: CASSSLESGFDGYTF
cdr3_nt: TGTGCCAGCAGCAGCTTAGAGTCAGGGTTCGACGGCTACACCTTC
v_call: TRBV7-9
j_call: TRBJ1-2
clone_size: -
d_call: -

cdr3_aa: CASNTWGRGAETQYF
cdr3_nt: TGTGCCAGCAACACCTGGGGGCGAGGGGCAGAGACCCAGTACTTC
v_call: TRBV15
j_call: TRBJ2-5
clone_size: -
d_call: -

cdr3_aa: CASSYFLYNEQFF
cdr3_nt: TGTGCCAGCAGTTACTTCCTGTACAATGAGCAGTTCTTC
v_call: TRBV6-5
j_call: TRBJ2-1
clone_size: -
d_call: -

cdr3_aa: CASSRDSPEAFF
cdr3_nt: TGTGCCAGCAGCCGGGACAGCCCTGAAGCTTTCTTT
v_call: TRBV7-9
j_call: TRBJ1-1
clone_size: -
d_call: TRBD1

cdr3_aa: CASSQGDREAFF
cdr3_nt: TGTGCCAGCAGCCAGGGGGACAGGGAAGCTTTCTTT
v_call: TRBV4-2
j_call: TRBJ1-1
clone_size: -
d_call: TRBD1

cdr3_aa: CASSLGPNQPQHF
cdr3_nt: TGTGCCAGCAGCCTAGGTCCCAATCAGCCCCAGCATTTT
v_call: TRBV7-3
j_call: TRBJ1-5
clone_size: -
d_call: -

cdr3_aa: CASSLLAGWSTDTQYF
cdr3_nt: TGTGCCAGCAGCTTATTAGCGGGTTGGAGCACAGATACGCAGTATTTT
v_call: TRBV7-3
j_call: TRBJ2-3
clone_size: once
d_call: TRBD2

cdr3_aa: CASSPLQGPQPQHF
cdr3_nt: TGTGCCAGTAGTCCACTACAGGGCCCCCAGCCCCAGCATTTT
v_call: TRBV19
j_call: TRBJ1-5
clone_size: once
d_call: -

cdr3_aa: CASSYSFDRGDTQYF
cdr3_nt: TGTGCCAGCAGTTACTCGTTTGATAGGGGGGATACGCAGTATTTT
v_call: TRBV6-5
j_call: TRBJ2-3
clone_size: -
d_call: -

cdr3_aa: CASSDEAGGRTGELFF
cdr3_nt: TGTGCCAGCAGTGACGAAGCGGGGGGACGCACCGGGGAGCTGTTTTTT
v_call: TRBV6-4
j_call: TRBJ2-2
clone_size: -
d_call: TRBD2

cdr3_aa: CASGYGTGNQPQHF
cdr3_nt: TGTGCCAGCGGCTATGGGACAGGGAATCAGCCCCAGCATTTT
v_call: TRBV5-6
j_call: TRBJ1-5
clone_size: few
d_call: TRBD1

cdr3_aa: CASSEMGGEGEQYF
cdr3_nt: TGTGCCAGCAGTGAAATGGGGGGGGAAGGGGAGCAGTACTTC
v_call: TRBV25-1
j_call: TRBJ2-7
clone_size: -
d_call: TRBD2

cdr3_aa: CASVYLDTRNYGYTF
cdr3_nt: TGTGCCAGCGTATACCTGGACACACGCAACTATGGCTACACCTTC
v_call: TRBV2
j_call: TRBJ1-2
clone_size: -
d_call: -

cdr3_aa: CASSPDTEQFF
cdr3_nt: TGTGCCAGCAGCCCAGACACCGAGCAGTTCTTC
v_call: TRBV28
j_call: TRBJ2-1
clone_size: -
d_call: -

cdr3_aa: CASSYRTVLFLAQHF
cdr3_nt: TGTGCCAGCAGTTACCGGACAGTCCTATTTTTGGCCCAGCATTTT
v_call: TRBV28
j_call: TRBJ1-5
clone_size: -
d_call: -

cdr3_aa: CASSYAPGAGEKLFF
cdr3_nt: TGTGCCAGCAGTTACGCCCCAGGGGCAGGCGAAAAACTGTTTTTT
v_call: TRBV6-5
j_call: TRBJ1-4
clone_size: -
d_call: -

cdr3_aa: CATSRDRGEINNEQFF
cdr3_nt: TGTGCCACCAGCAGAGATCGCGGGGAGATTAACAATGAGCAGTTCTTC
v_call: TRBV15
j_call: TRBJ2-1
clone_size: -
d_call: -

cdr3_aa: CASSIPGGGKNQPQHF
cdr3_nt: TGTGCCAGTAGTATCCCGGGAGGGGGAAAAAATCAGCCCCAGCATTTT
v_call: TRBV19
j_call: TRBJ1-5
clone_size: -
d_call: -

cdr3_aa: CASSSGTSGGARDTQYF
cdr3_nt: TGTGCCAGCAGCTCCGGGACTAGCGGGGGGGCGAGAGATACGCAGTATTTT
v_call: TRBV7-3
j_call: TRBJ2-3
clone_size: once
d_call: TRBD2

cdr3_aa: CASTSFRRTSVFDEQFF
cdr3_nt: TGTGCCAGCACCTCATTCCGAAGGACTAGTGTTTTCGATGAGCAGTTCTTC
v_call: TRBV27
j_call: TRBJ2-1
clone_size: -
d_call: TRBD2

cdr3_aa: CASSDPELAGAYSSYEQYF
cdr3_nt: TGTGCCAGCAGTGACCCAGAACTAGCGGGGGCCTATAGCTCCTACGAGCAGTACTTC
v_call: TRBV2
j_call: TRBJ2-7
clone_size: few
d_call: TRBD2

cdr3_aa: CASRQYPGGLGPSYEQYF
cdr3_nt: TGTGCCAGCAGACAATACCCAGGGGGGCTAGGACCATCCTACGAGCAGTACTTC
v_call: TRBV27
j_call: TRBJ2-7
clone_size: -
d_call: -

cdr3_aa: CASSRQVPPQPQHF
cdr3_nt: TGTGCCAGCAGTAGACAGGTGCCACCACAGCCCCAGCATTTT
v_call: TRBV6-5
j_call: TRBJ1-5
clone_size: -
d_call: -

cdr3_aa: CASSEGPGGLYGYTF
cdr3_nt: TGTGCCAGCAGTGAAGGCCCAGGGGGCCTCTATGGCTACACCTTC
v_call: TRBV6-1
j_call: TRBJ1-2
clone_size: -
d_call: TRBD1

cdr3_aa: CSVERASQETQYF
cdr3_nt: TGCAGCGTTGAGAGGGCCAGCCAAGAGACCCAGTACTTC
v_call: TRBV29-1
j_call: TRBJ2-5
clone_size: -
d_call: -